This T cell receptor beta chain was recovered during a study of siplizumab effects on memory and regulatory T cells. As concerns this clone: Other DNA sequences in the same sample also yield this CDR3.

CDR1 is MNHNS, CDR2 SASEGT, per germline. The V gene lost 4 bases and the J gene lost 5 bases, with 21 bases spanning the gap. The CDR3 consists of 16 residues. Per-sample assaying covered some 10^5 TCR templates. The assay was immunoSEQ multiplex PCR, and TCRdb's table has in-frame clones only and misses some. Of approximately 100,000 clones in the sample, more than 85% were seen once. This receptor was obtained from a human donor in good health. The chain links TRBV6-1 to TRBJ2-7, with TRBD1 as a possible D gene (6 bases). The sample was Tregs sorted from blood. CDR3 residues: CASSGGYDRTPHEQYF. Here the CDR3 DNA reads TGTGCCAGCAGTGGTGGATACGACAGGACCCCCCACGAGCAGTACTTC.